A single sample is the source of the 9 T cell receptor beta chains below, sequenced in a study of control samples from healthy donors and cancer patients. Only in-frame clones appear in the TCRdb table, and some are missing; sequencing was by immunoSEQ multiplex PCR. This sample has around 94,000 clones, with approximately 86% found just once. Sequenced sample: blood. The receptor source for this set is a woman aged 45-65 years in good health.

The chain links TRBV12-3 or TRBV12-4 to TRBJ2-3, with D unresolved. The ends were cut back, 5 bases at V and 0 bases at J, with 3 bases in the middle. The CDR3 runs 12 residues. CDR3 nucleotides: TGTGCCAGCAGTCGCAGCACAGATACGCAGTATTTT. This translates into CASSRSTDTQYF.

V and J are TRBV28 and TRBJ1-1; tentatively, D is TRBD1 (5 bases). This CDR3 comprises 16 residues. CDR1 and CDR2 from the germline V gene are MDHEN and SYDVKM. V dropped 2 bases and J dropped 1 base, with 14 bases sitting between them. CDR3 sequence reads: CASSLNWGKGNTEAFF. The CDR3 coding sequence is TGTGCCAGCAGTTTAAATTGGGGGAAGGGGAACACTGAAGCTTTCTTT.

This chain links TRBV9 with TRBJ2-1; D might be TRBD2 (6 bases). Deletions cut 3 bases from V and 5 bases from J, with 12 bases between. Germline V gene data show CDR1 as SGDLS and CDR2 as YYNGEE. This CDR3 has 14 residues. CDR3 nucleotide sequence: TGTGCCAGCAGCGCGGGACTTATTAACAATGAGCAGTTCTTC. Its protein is CASSAGLINNEQFF.

The chain couples TRBV12-3 or TRBV12-4 to TRBJ1-1; D not certain. Trimming took 2 bases from V and 8 from J, leaving 6 bases between them. This CDR3 contains 11 residues. CDR3 residues: CASSLSGEAFF. CDR3 coding DNA: TGTGCCAGCAGTTTATCGGGAGAAGCTTTCTTT.

J is TRBJ2-1 and V is TRBV4-3; TRBD2 matches at 12 bases. The ends lost 4 bases at V and 4 bases at J; junction bases unmatched: 2. The CDR3 covers 15 residues. Per germline, CDR1 LGHNA and CDR2 YSLEER. CDR3 nucleotides: TGCGCCAGCAGCCGACTAGCGGGAGCTTACAATGAGCAGTTCTTC. This translates into CASSRLAGAYNEQFF.

The rearrangement uses TRBV13 and TRBJ2-3; the D call may be TRBD1 or TRBD2 (7 bases each). Germline V gives CDR1 PRHDT, CDR2 FYEKMQ (reference sequence). The V end lost 5 bases, the J end lost 7 bases, and 19 bases lay between the germline ends. The CDR3 covers 15 residues. Here the CDR3 DNA reads TGTGCCAGCAGCCCGGGGCAGGGGGGGAGAAATACGCAGTATTTT. Its protein is CASSPGQGGRNTQYF.

The rearrangement uses TRBV5-1 and TRBJ2-2, with D tentatively TRBD2 (5 bases). Germline lookup yields CDR1 SGHRS and CDR2 YFSETQ. V lost 0 bases and J 2 bases, leaving 11 bases between the germline ends. The CDR3 spans 16 residues. The CDR3 nucleotides are TGCGCCAGCAGCTTGGGTTTGCGGGTAAACACCGGGGAGCTGTTTTTT. It specifies CASSLGLRVNTGELFF.

The genes are TRBV19 and TRBJ1-2; D gene ambiguous. The length of the CDR3 is 15 residues. Germline CDR1 reads LNHDA; CDR2 reads SQIVND (reference sequence). Trimming left V 2 bases short and J 7 bases short, with 17 bases between. This chain's CDR3 is CASSIQRRRTIGYTF. In nucleotides, the CDR3 is TGTGCCAGTAGTATACAGAGACGGCGTACTATTGGCTACACCTTC.

This clone was recorded a few times. The chain joins TRBV7-9 to TRBJ2-1; 13 bases line up with TRBD2. The CDR3 has 15 residues. The V gene's germline CDR1 is SEHNR and CDR2 FQNEAQ (reference sequence). V dropped 5 bases and J dropped 5; count of bases not matched to a gene: 3. The CDR3 sequence: CASSRTSGSDNEQFF. The CDR3 region has the DNA TGTGCCAGCAGCCGGACTAGCGGGAGTGACAATGAGCAGTTCTTC.